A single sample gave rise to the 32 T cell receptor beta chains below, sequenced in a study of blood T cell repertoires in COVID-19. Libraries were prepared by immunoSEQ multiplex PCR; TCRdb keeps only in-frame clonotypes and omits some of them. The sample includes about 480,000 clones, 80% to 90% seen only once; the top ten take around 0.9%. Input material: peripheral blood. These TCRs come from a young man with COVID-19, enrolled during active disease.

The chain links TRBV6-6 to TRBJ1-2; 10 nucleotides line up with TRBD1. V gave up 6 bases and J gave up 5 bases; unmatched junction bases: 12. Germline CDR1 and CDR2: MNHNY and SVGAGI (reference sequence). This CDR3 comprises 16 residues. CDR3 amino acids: CASSEGGTGDRYGYTF. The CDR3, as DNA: TGTGCCAGCAGCGAGGGCGGGACAGGGGATCGATATGGCTACACCTTC.

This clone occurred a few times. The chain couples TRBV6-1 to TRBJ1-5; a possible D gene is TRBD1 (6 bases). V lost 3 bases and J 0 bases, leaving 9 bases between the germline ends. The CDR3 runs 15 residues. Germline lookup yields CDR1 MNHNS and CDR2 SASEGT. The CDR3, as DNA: TGTGCCAGCAGTGATGAAGGGGGTAGCAATCAGCCCCAGCATTTT. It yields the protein CASSDEGGSNQPQHF.

The CDR3 loop reads CASSQEASGTPNEQFF. The CDR3 DNA sequence: TGTGCCAGCAGCCAAGAAGCTAGCGGAACCCCCAATGAGCAGTTCTTC. The gene calls are TRBV4-2 and TRBJ2-1; 7 positions agree with TRBD2. V dropped 0 bases and J dropped 6; count of bases not matched to a gene: 8. The CDR3 consists of 16 residues. Germline lookup yields CDR1 LGHNA and CDR2 YNFKEQ.

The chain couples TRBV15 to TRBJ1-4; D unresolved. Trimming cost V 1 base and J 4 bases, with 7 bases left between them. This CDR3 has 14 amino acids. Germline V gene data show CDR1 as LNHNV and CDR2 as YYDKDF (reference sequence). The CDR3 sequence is CATSRGRDNEKLFF. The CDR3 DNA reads TGTGCCACCAGCAGAGGACGGGATAATGAAAAACTGTTTTTT.

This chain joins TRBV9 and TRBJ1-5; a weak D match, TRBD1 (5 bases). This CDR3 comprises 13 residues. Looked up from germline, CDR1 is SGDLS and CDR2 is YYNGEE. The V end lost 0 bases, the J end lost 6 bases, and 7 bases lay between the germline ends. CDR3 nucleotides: TGTGCCAGCAGCGTAGGGGGGGGTCAGCCCCAGCATTTT. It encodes CASSVGGGQPQHF.

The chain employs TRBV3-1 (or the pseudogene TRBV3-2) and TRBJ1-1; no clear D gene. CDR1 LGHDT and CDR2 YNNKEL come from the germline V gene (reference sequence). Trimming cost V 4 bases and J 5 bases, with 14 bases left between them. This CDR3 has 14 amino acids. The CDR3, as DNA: TGTGCCAGCAGCCCAGGTTTGAGGGTAACTGAAGCTTTCTTT. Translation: CASSPGLRVTEAFF.

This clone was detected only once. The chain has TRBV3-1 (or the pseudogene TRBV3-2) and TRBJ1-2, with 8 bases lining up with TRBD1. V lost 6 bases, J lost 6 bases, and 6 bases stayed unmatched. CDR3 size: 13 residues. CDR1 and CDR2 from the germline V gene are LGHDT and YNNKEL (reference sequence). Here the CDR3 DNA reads TGTGCCAGCAGACCTACAGGGGGTCATGGCTACACCTTC. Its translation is CASRPTGGHGYTF.

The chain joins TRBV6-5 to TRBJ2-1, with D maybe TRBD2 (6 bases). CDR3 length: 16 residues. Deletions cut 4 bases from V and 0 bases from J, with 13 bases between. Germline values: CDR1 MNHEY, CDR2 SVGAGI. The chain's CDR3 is CASSSPSESSYNEQFF. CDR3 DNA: TGTGCCAGCAGTTCCCCTAGCGAGAGCTCCTACAATGAGCAGTTCTTC.

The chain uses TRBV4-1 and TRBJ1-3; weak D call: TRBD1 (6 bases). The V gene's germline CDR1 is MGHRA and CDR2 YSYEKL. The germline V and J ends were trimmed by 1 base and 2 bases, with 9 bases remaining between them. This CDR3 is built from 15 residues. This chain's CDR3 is CASSQGTVAGNTIYF. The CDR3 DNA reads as TGCGCCAGCAGCCAAGGGACAGTAGCTGGAAACACCATATATTTT.

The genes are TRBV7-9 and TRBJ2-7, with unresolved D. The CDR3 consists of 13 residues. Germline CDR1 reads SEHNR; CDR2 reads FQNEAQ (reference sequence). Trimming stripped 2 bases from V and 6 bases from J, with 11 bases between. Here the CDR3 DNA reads TGTGCCAGCAGCTTAAATCTACCCCTCGAGCAGTACTTC. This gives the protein CASSLNLPLEQYF.

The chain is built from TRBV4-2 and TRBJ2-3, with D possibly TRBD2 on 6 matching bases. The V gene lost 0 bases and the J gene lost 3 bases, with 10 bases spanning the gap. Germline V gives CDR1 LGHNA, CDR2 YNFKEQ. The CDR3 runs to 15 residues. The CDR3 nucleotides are TGTGCCAGCAGCCAAGATTGGCGGGGAACAGATACGCAGTATTTT. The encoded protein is CASSQDWRGTDTQYF.

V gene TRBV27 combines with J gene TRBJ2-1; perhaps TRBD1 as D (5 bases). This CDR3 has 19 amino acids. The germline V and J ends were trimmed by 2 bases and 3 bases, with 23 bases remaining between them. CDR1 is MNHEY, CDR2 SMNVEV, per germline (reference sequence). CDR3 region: CASSLIWQGNQKGYNEQFF. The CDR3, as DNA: TGTGCCAGCAGTTTAATTTGGCAGGGAAACCAAAAGGGCTACAATGAGCAGTTCTTC.

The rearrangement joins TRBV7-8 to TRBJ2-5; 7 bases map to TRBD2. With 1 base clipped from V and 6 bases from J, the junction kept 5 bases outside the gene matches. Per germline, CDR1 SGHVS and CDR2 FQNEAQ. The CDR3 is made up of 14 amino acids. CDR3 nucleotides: TGTGCCAGCAGCTTAGGGGGCGGGAGACAGACCCAGTACTTC. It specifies CASSLGGGRQTQYF.

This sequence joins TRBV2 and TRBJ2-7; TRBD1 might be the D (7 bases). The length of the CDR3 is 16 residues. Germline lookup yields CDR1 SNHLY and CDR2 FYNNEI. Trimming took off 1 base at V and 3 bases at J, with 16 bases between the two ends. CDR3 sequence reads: CASSEGGTYRGYEQYF. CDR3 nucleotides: TGTGCCAGCAGTGAAGGGGGGACTTACAGGGGCTACGAGCAGTACTTC.

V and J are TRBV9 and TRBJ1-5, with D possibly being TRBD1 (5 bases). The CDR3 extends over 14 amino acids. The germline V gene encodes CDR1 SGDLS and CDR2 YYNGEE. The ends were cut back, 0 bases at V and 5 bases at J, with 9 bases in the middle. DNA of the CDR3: TGTGCCAGCAGCGTAGACGGGGGGGATCAGCCCCAGCATTTT. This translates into CASSVDGGDQPQHF.

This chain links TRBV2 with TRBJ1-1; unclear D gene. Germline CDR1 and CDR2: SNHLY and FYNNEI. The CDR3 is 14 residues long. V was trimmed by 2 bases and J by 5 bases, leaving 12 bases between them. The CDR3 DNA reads TGTGCCAGCAGTGAACGGTGGAGGGAAACTGAAGCTTTCTTT. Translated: CASSERWRETEAFF.

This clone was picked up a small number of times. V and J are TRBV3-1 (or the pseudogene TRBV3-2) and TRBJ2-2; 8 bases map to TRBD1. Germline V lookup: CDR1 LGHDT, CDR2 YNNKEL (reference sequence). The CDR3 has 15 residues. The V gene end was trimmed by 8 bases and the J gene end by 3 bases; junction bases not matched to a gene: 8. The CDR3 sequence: CASRQGTKDTGELFF. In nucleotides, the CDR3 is TGTGCCAGCCGACAGGGGACCAAGGACACCGGGGAGCTGTTTTTT.

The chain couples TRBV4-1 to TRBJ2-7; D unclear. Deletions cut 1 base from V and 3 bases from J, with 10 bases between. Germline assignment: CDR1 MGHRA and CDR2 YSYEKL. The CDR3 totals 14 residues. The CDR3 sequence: CASSQARNDYEQYF. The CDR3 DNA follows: TGCGCCAGCAGCCAAGCGCGGAACGACTACGAGCAGTACTTC.

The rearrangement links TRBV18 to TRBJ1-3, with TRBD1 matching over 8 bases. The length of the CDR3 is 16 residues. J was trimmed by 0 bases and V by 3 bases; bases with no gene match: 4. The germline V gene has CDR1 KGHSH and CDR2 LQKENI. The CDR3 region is CASSPPQGGSGNTIYF. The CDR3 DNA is TGTGCCAGCTCACCCCCACAGGGGGGCTCTGGAAACACCATATATTTT.

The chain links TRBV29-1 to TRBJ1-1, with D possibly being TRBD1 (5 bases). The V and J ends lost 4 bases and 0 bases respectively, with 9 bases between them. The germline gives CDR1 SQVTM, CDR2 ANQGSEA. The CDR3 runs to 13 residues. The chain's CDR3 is CSVGGLLNTEAFF. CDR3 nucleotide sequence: TGCAGCGTTGGGGGACTTCTGAACACTGAAGCTTTCTTT.

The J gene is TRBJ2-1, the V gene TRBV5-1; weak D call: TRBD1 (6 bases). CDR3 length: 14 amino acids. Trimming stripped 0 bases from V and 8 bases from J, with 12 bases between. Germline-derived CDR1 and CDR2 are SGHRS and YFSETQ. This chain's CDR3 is CASSLGDEGDEQFF. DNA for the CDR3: TGCGCCAGCAGCTTGGGGGATGAGGGGGATGAGCAGTTCTTC.

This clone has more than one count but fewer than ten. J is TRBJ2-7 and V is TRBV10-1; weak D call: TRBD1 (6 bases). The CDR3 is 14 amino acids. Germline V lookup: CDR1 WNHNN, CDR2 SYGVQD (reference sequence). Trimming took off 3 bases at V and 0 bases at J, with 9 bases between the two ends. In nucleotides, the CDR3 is TGCGCCAGCAGTGACGGGGACAACTCCTACGAGCAGTACTTC. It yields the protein CASSDGDNSYEQYF.

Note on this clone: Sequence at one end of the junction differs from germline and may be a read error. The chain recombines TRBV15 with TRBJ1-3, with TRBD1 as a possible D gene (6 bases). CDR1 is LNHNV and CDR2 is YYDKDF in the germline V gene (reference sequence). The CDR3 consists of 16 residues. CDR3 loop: CATSGDYRVTGNTIYF. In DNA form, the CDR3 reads TGTGCCACCAGCGGAGACTACAGGGTTACTGGAAACACCATATATTTT.

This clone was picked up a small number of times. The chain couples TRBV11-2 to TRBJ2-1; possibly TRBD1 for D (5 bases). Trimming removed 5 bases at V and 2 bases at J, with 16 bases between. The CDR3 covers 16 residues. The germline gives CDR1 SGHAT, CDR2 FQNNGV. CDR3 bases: TGTGCCAGCAGCCTAGTCAAGGGCAGGGCCTACAATGAGCAGTTCTTC. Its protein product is CASSLVKGRAYNEQFF.

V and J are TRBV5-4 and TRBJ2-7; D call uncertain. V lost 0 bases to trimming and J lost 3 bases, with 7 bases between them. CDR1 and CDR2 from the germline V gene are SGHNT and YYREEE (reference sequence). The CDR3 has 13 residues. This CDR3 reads CASSLDTYYEQYF. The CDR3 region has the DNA TGTGCCAGCAGCTTGGACACATACTACGAGCAGTACTTC.

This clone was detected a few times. In DNA, the CDR3 is TGTGCCAGGCGGGGTTCGGGCACAGATACGCAGTATTTT. This sequence encodes CARRGSGTDTQYF. This chain links TRBV2 with TRBJ2-3, with D perhaps matching TRBD2 (6 bases). The CDR3 totals 13 residues. Trimming removed 9 bases at V and 1 base at J, with 11 bases between. Germline CDR1 is SNHLY and CDR2 is FYNNEI.

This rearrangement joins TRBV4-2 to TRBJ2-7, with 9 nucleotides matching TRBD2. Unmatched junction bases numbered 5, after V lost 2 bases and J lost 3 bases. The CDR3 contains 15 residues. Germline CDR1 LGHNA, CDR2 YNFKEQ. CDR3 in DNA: TGTGCCAGCAGCCAAATTAGCGGGAGTTTCTACGAGCAGTACTTC. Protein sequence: CASSQISGSFYEQYF.

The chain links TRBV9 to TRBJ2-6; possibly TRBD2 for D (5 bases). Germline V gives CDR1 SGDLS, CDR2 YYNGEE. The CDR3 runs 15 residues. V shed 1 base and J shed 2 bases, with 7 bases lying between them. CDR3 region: CASSVSGPGANVLTF. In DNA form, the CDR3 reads TGTGCCAGCAGCGTAAGCGGCCCTGGGGCCAACGTCCTGACTTTC. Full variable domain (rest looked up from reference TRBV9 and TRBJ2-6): DSGVTQTPKHLITATGQRVTLRCSPRSGDLSVYWYQQSLDQGLQFLIQYYNGEERAKGNILERFSAQQFPDLHSELNLSSLELGDSALYFCASSVSGPGANVLTFGAGSRLTVL.

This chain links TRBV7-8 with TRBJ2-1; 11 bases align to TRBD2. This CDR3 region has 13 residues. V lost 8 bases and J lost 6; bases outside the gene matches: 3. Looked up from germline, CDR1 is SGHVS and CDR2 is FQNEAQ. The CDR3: CASRSGGGNEQFF. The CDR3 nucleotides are TGTGCCAGCCGTAGCGGGGGGGGCAATGAGCAGTTCTTC. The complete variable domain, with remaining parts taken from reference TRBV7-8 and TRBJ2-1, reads GAGVSQSPRYKVAKRGQDVALRCDPISGHVSLFWYQQALGQGPEFLTYFQNEAQLDKSGLPSDRFFAERPEGSVSTLKIQRTQQEDSAVYLCASRSGGGNEQFFGPGTRLTVL.

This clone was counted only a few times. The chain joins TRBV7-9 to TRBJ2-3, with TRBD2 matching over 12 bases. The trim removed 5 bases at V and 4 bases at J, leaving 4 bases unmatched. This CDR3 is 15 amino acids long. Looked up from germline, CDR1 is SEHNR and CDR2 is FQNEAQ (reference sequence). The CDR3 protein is CASSPRLAGADTQYF. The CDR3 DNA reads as TGTGCCAGCAGCCCCCGACTAGCGGGGGCAGATACGCAGTATTTT.

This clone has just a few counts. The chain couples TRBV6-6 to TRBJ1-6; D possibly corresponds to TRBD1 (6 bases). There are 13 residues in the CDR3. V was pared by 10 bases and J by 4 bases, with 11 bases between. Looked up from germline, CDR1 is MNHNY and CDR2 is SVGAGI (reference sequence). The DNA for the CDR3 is TGTGCCACTTTACAGGGTTATAATTCACCCCTCCACTTT. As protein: CATLQGYNSPLHF.

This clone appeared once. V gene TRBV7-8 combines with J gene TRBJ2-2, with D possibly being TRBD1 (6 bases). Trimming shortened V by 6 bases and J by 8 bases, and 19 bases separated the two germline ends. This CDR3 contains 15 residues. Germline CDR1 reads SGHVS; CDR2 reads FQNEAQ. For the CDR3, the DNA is TGTGCCAGCAGACCCCATCAGGGGCCGCGGGGGGAGCTGTTTTTT. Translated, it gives CASRPHQGPRGELFF. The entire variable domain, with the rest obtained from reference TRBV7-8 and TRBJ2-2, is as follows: GAGVSQSPRYKVAKRGQDVALRCDPISGHVSLFWYQQALGQGPEFLTYFQNEAQLDKSGLPSDRFFAERPEGSVSTLKIQRTQQEDSAVYLCASRPHQGPRGELFFGEGSRLTVL.